The 27 T cell receptor beta chains given below trace back to one sample, sequenced in a study of blood T cell repertoires in COVID-19 (dated by TCRdb to about 2020). Library preparation employed the immunoSEQ multiplex PCR assay. Held by TCRdb, this immuneACCESS table contains in-frame sequences only and omits some clones. Under half of the omission traces to an unresolved V gene where checked; the cause of the rest is unknown. This sample lists about 170,000 clones; roughly 81% were detected once. Together, the top ten hold under 8.5% of the sample. The source material was peripheral blood. All receptors come from a middle-aged man who had recovered from COVID-19.

The genes are TRBV11-1 and TRBJ2-7, with 9 bases identical to TRBD1. With 5 bases clipped from V and 1 base from J, the junction kept 6 bases outside the gene matches. Germline CDR1 SGHAT, CDR2 FQDESV (reference sequence). The CDR3 sequence is 15 residues long. CDR3 loop: CASSRGTGWSYEQYF. In DNA, the CDR3 is TGTGCCAGCAGCCGGGGGACAGGGTGGTCCTACGAGCAGTACTTC.

V is TRBV6-5 and J is TRBJ1-4; TRBD1 agrees at 7 bases. Germline values: CDR1 MNHEY, CDR2 SVGAGI. V gave up 6 bases and J gave up 0 bases; unmatched junction bases: 4. CDR3 length: 15 amino acids. This CDR3 reads CASRGGEATNEKLFF. The CDR3 DNA reads as TGTGCCAGCAGAGGGGGCGAGGCAACTAATGAAAAACTGTTTTTT.

The chain joins TRBV2 to TRBJ2-1; maybe TRBD2 (6 bases). The germline V gene encodes CDR1 SNHLY and CDR2 FYNNEI. The V end was cut by 6 bases, the J end by 13 bases, with 13 bases between. There are 11 residues in the CDR3. CDR3 DNA sequence: TGTGCCAGCAGCGCCCCCGGGGGTCAGTTCTTC. It encodes CASSAPGGQFF.

The DNA for the CDR3 is TGTGCCAGCAGCCCCGCGGGGGTGAGAACCGGGGAGCTGTTTTTT. Its protein is CASSPAGVRTGELFF. This chain connects TRBV7-2 to TRBJ2-2, with 7 bases fitting TRBD2. CDR1 SGHTA and CDR2 FQGNSA come from the germline V gene. CDR3 length: 15 amino acids. With 5 bases clipped from V and 5 bases from J, the junction kept 8 bases outside the gene matches.

This clone was picked up one time. The CDR3 sequence is CASSSLTRAYEQYF. CDR3 coding DNA: TGTGCCAGCAGCTCGCTGACTAGAGCCTACGAGCAGTACTTC. V is TRBV5-4 and J is TRBJ2-7, with a possible D match to TRBD2 (6 bases). This CDR3 region has 14 residues. The germline V gene has CDR1 SGHNT and CDR2 YYREEE (reference sequence). V lost 3 bases to trimming and J lost 2 bases, with 12 bases between them.

The chain uses TRBV6-5 and TRBJ1-2, with D perhaps matching TRBD1 (6 bases). The CDR3 has 14 amino acids. V lost 5 bases, J lost 8 bases, and 18 bases lay in between. Germline V CDR1 and CDR2: MNHEY, SVGAGI. The chain's CDR3 is CASSPRAEGEGYTF. For the CDR3, the DNA is TGTGCCAGCAGTCCCCGGGCCGAGGGGGAGGGCTACACCTTC.

J is TRBJ2-6 and V is TRBV6-5, with D perhaps matching TRBD1 (5 bases). This CDR3 spans 15 amino acids. Germline V CDR1 and CDR2: MNHEY, SVGAGI. V was cut by 6 bases and J by 0 bases, with 9 bases left in between. This CDR3 reads CASSSGHSGANVLTF. The DNA for the CDR3 is TGTGCCAGCAGCTCTGGACACTCTGGGGCCAACGTCCTGACTTTC.

V and J are TRBV4-3 and TRBJ2-3; 11 bases line up with TRBD2. The CDR3 is 17 residues long. Germline loops: CDR1 LGHNA, CDR2 YSLEER. Germline trimming cut 0 bases from V and 3 bases from J; bases unmatched to any gene: 5. This CDR3 is CASSQEVTSGSTDTQYF. The CDR3 region has the DNA TGCGCCAGCAGCCAAGAAGTTACTAGCGGGAGTACAGATACGCAGTATTTT.

CDR3 region: CASSFSHVGEEETQYF. DNA for the CDR3: TGTGCCAGCAGCTTCTCCCACGTGGGGGAGGAAGAGACCCAGTACTTC. V is TRBV5-6 and J is TRBJ2-5; a possible D gene is TRBD2 (6 bases). The CDR3 contains 16 residues. Trimming took 2 bases from V and 3 from J, leaving 17 bases between them. In germline, CDR1 is SGHDT, CDR2 YYEEEE.

This rearrangement joins TRBV5-1 to TRBJ1-5; 8 bases match TRBD1. This CDR3 region has 14 residues. Germline V CDR1 and CDR2: SGHRS, YFSETQ. The J segment lost 5 bases and the V segment lost 3 bases, leaving 4 bases of the junction unmatched. For the CDR3, the DNA is TGCGCCAGCAGCTCCGGACAGGGAGATCAGCCCCAGCATTTT. This codes for CASSSGQGDQPQHF.

CDR3 protein: CASSLPGWTEAFF. The CDR3 DNA follows: TGTGCCAGCAGTTTACCAGGGTGGACTGAAGCTTTCTTT. The V call is TRBV12-3 or TRBV12-4, the J call TRBJ1-1; possibly TRBD1 for D (5 bases). CDR3 length: 13 amino acids. V lost 2 bases to trimming and J lost 5 bases, with 9 bases between them.

The chain combines TRBV4-3 with TRBJ2-7; TRBD2 agrees at 8 bases. V dropped 0 bases and J dropped 0; count of bases not matched to a gene: 4. The CDR3 has 16 amino acids. Germline V gene lookup returns CDR1 LGHNA and CDR2 YSLEER. The CDR3 sequence is CASSQEWREDSYEQYF. The CDR3, as DNA: TGCGCCAGCAGCCAAGAATGGCGGGAGGACTCCTACGAGCAGTACTTC.

The count of this clone is one. V gene TRBV6-5 combines with J gene TRBJ1-4; 7 nucleotides agree with TRBD1. CDR3 size: 16 residues. V was clipped by 0 bases and J by 12 bases; unmatched bases: 13. Germline V gives CDR1 MNHEY, CDR2 SVGAGI. CDR3 protein: CASSYSTNRGPRELFF. The CDR3 region has the DNA TGTGCCAGCAGTTACTCGACCAACAGGGGCCCTAGGGAACTGTTTTTT.

The chain employs TRBV2 and TRBJ2-3; 11 bases fit TRBD2. The CDR3 spans 14 residues. J lost 3 bases, V lost 6 bases, and 2 bases had no gene match. The germline gives CDR1 SNHLY, CDR2 FYNNEI. CDR3 protein: CASRTSGKTDTQYF. CDR3 coding DNA: TGTGCCAGCAGGACTAGCGGGAAAACAGATACGCAGTATTTT.

In regard to this clone: The sample carries other DNA sequences with the same CDR3. The chain links TRBV6-5 to TRBJ1-1; weak D call: TRBD1 (5 bases). The CDR3 spans 15 residues. The V and J ends lost 0 bases and 0 bases respectively, with 8 bases between them. Germline CDR1 reads MNHEY; CDR2 reads SVGAGI. This chain's CDR3 is CASSYSGGMNTEAFF. CDR3 DNA: TGTGCCAGCAGTTACTCCGGGGGAATGAACACTGAAGCTTTCTTT.

The V gene is TRBV5-8, the J gene TRBJ2-2, with unresolved D. Germline-derived CDR1 and CDR2 are SGHTS and YDEGEE. The germline V and J ends were trimmed by 4 bases and 5 bases, with 12 bases remaining between them. The CDR3 loop spans 14 amino acids. The CDR3 DNA reads TGTGCCAGCAGCCAACGTGCACATACCGGGGAGCTGTTTTTT. Amino acid sequence: CASSQRAHTGELFF.

The chain has TRBV5-5 and TRBJ1-5; tentatively, D is TRBD1 (5 bases). Germline V gene lookup returns CDR1 SGHKS and CDR2 YYEKEE (reference sequence). CDR3 length: 13 amino acids. Trimming stripped 9 bases from V and 4 bases from J, with 14 bases between. The CDR3: CATSQGGNQPQHF. The CDR3 nucleotides are TGTGCCACCTCCCAGGGAGGGAATCAGCCCCAGCATTTT.

The chain joins TRBV15 to TRBJ2-6; perhaps TRBD1 as D (6 bases). The CDR3 loop spans 15 amino acids. The germline V gene has CDR1 LNHNV and CDR2 YYDKDF (reference sequence). Trimming removed 6 bases at V and 2 bases at J, with 11 bases between. The CDR3 loop is CATSIRGTGANVLTF. Written as DNA, the CDR3 is TGTGCCACCAGTATCAGGGGTACTGGGGCCAACGTCCTGACTTTC.

The CDR3 DNA follows: TGTGCCAGCACGGTCGACAGGGCTAGGGGCGAGCAGTACTTC. Protein product: CASTVDRARGEQYF. The chain joins TRBV2 to TRBJ2-7; the match to TRBD1 covers 7 bases. The germline gives CDR1 SNHLY, CDR2 FYNNEI. This CDR3 has 14 residues. Trimming took 7 bases from V and 6 from J; bases not matched to a gene: 12.

The CDR3 reads CASQTGTGTYEQYF. The CDR3 bases are TGCGCCAGCCAAACCGGGACAGGGACCTACGAGCAGTACTTC. V and J are TRBV5-1 and TRBJ2-7; 9 positions match TRBD1. V dropped 7 bases and J dropped 2; count of bases not matched to a gene: 7. The CDR3 spans 14 residues. CDR1 is SGHRS, CDR2 YFSETQ, per germline.

The chain combines TRBV4-1 with TRBJ1-5; TRBD1 matches 8 bases. Germline V CDR1 and CDR2: MGHRA, YSYEKL. Germline trimming cut 4 bases from V and 8 bases from J; bases unmatched to any gene: 7. This CDR3 spans 14 amino acids. CDR3 in amino acids: CASSPRQGPEPQHF. For the CDR3, the DNA is TGCGCCAGCAGCCCCAGACAGGGGCCGGAGCCCCAGCATTTT.

This clone was seen more than once but under ten times. The chain couples TRBV6-6 to TRBJ1-1; D gene ambiguous. The germline gives CDR1 MNHNY, CDR2 SVGAGI (reference sequence). This CDR3 spans 11 amino acids. Trimming pared 8 bases from V and 5 bases from J, leaving 9 bases between. The CDR3 DNA reads TGTGCCAGCCTAGGGAGTACTGAAGCTTTCTTT. It is translated as CASLGSTEAFF.

The chain joins TRBV19 to TRBJ2-5, with TRBD1 matching 7 bases. The V gene's germline CDR1 is LNHDA and CDR2 SQIVND (reference sequence). Germline trimming cut 6 bases from V and 3 bases from J; bases unmatched to any gene: 1. This CDR3 comprises 12 residues. The CDR3 bases are TGTGCCAGTAGGGACAGGAAAGAGACCCAGTACTTC. Its translation is CASRDRKETQYF. Together with reference TRBV19 and TRBJ2-5, the CDR3 gives the full variable domain: DGGITQSPKYLFRKEGQNVTLSCEQNLNHDAMYWYRQDPGQGLRLIYYSQIVNDFQKGDIAEGYSVSREKKESFPLTVTSAQKNPTAFYLCASRDRKETQYFGPGTRLLVL.

The chain employs TRBV3-1 (or the pseudogene TRBV3-2) and TRBJ1-4, with a weak D call TRBD1 (6 bases). The germline gives CDR1 LGHDT, CDR2 YNNKEL (reference sequence). There are 13 residues in the CDR3. The V end was cut by 1 base, the J end by 13 bases, with 13 bases between. CDR3 sequence (DNA): TGTGCCAGCAGCCAAGGGACAGCCCTAGGACTGTTTTTT. It specifies CASSQGTALGLFF.

This chain joins TRBV19 and TRBJ2-1; D perhaps matches TRBD2 (5 bases). V was pared by 3 bases and J by 9 bases, with 15 bases between. Germline lookup yields CDR1 LNHDA and CDR2 SQIVND (reference sequence). The CDR3 spans 14 residues. DNA of the CDR3: TGTGCCAGTAGTATGACGGGGTTACGAGGTGAGCAGTTCTTC. Residues: CASSMTGLRGEQFF.

The chain uses TRBV10-3 and TRBJ2-7; 7 positions agree with TRBD2. Germline lookup yields CDR1 ENHRY and CDR2 SYGVKD. V trimming: 2 bases; J trimming: 6 bases; junction bases outside the gene matches: 10. The CDR3 contains 15 residues. CDR3 nucleotides: TGTGCCATCAGTGAGAGGATGGCGGGGGTAGTCGAGCAGTACTTC. Protein product: CAISERMAGVVEQYF.

This clone was recorded many times. This chain connects TRBV11-3 to TRBJ1-6; 7 positions agree with TRBD1. The CDR3 is 15 amino acids. V gave up 5 bases and J gave up 5 bases; unmatched junction bases: 6. Germline V gives CDR1 SGHNT, CDR2 YENEEA. CDR3 DNA: TGTGCCAGCAGCCCCGGGACAGCGAATAATTCACCCCTCCACTTT. Amino acids: CASSPGTANNSPLHF.